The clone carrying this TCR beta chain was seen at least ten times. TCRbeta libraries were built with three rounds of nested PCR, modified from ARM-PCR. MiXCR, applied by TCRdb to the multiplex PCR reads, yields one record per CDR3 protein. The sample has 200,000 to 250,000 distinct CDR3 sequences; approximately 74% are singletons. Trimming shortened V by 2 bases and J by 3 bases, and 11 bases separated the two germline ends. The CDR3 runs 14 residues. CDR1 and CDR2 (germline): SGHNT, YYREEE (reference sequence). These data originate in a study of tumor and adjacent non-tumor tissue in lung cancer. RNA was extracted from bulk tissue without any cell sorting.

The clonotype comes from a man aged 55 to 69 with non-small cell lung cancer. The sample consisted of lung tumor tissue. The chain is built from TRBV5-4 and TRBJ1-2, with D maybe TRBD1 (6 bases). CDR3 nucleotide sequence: TGTGCCAGCAGCTTAAACCCAGGGGACTATGGCTACACCTTC. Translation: CASSLNPGDYGYTF.